Many counts were recorded for the clone carrying this T cell receptor (beta chain). The antigen remains unidentified. V was cut by 4 bases and J by 1 base, with 17 bases left in between. CDR3 length: 16 residues. Germline loops: CDR1 SGHRS, CDR2 YFSETQ. TCRdb reprocessed the 5' RACE reads with MiXCR, giving one entry per CDR3 protein. Among about 200,000 distinct CDR3 sequences listed, 10% to 15% were seen once. This entry belongs to a study of CD8 T cells in ankylosing spondylitis. Findings and limits, study-wide: Prior work had noted some motif variants in reactive arthritis blood and synovial fluid. It appeared that ankylosing spondylitis blood was characterized by a TCR beta motif of about 8 highly homologous variants.

Sequenced sample: blood, either unsorted or a sorted T cell fraction (not recorded which). This receptor was identified in a male donor with ankylosing spondylitis or in good health (not recorded which). The chain is built from TRBV5-1 and TRBJ1-2, with D maybe TRBD1 (6 bases). In nucleotides, the CDR3 is TGCGCCAGCAGCCTGGACAGCCTGACATTTAACTATGGCTACACCTTC. This translates into CASSLDSLTFNYGYTF.